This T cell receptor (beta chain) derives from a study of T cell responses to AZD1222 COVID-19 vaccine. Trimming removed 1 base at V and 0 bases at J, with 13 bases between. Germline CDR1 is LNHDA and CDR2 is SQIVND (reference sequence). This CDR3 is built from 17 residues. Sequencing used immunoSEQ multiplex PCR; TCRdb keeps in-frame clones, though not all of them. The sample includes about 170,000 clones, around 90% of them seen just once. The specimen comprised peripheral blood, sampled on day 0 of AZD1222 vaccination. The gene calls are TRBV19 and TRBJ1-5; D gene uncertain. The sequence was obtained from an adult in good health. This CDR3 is CASSIAFRVYSNQPQHF. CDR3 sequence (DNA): TGTGCCAGTAGTATAGCTTTCCGAGTTTATAGCAATCAGCCCCAGCATTTT. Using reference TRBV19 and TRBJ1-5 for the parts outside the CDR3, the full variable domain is DGGITQSPKYLFRKEGQNVTLSCEQNLNHDAMYWYRQDPGQGLRLIYYSQIVNDFQKGDIAEGYSVSREKKESFPLTVTSAQKNPTAFYLCASSIAFRVYSNQPQHFGDGTRLSIL.